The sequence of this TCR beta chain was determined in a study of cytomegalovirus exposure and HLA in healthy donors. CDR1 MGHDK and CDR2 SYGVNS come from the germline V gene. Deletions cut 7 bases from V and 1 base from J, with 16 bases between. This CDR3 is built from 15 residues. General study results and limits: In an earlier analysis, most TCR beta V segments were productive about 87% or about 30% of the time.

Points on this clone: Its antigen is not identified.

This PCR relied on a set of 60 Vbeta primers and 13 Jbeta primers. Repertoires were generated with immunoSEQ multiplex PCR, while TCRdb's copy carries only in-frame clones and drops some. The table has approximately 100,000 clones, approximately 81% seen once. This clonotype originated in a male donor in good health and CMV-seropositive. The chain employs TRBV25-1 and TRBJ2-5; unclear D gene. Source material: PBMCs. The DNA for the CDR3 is TGTGCCAGCACCGATATCTCAACTCTCCAAGAGACCCAGTACTTC. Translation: CASTDISTLQETQYF.